This T cell receptor (beta chain) was identified in a study of T cell responses to AZD1222 COVID-19 vaccine. Comment on this clone: The target antigen is unknown.

Pooling of second doses given at about 4 or about 12 weeks was done. Method: immunoSEQ multiplex PCR; TCRdb's copy keeps in-frame clones and lacks some. The table records over 110,000 clones, 85% to 90% of them present only once. Findings and limits, study-wide: White British ancestry dominated among donors, who included more females, and clonal diversity was possibly underestimated. Seropositive AZD1222 recipients at baseline numbered only 6 or 7.

The sequenced sample was peripheral blood, obtained 28 days after the second AZD1222 dose. The clonotype originates from an adult who received the AZD1222 COVID-19 vaccine.

The CDR3 bases are TGCGCCAGCAGCTGGTCCGGCAGGGATGGGGACGGCTACACCTTC. This sequence encodes CASSWSGRDGDGYTF. The V call is TRBV5-1, the J call TRBJ1-2; tentatively, D is TRBD1 (5 bases). The CDR3 loop spans 15 amino acids. Per germline, CDR1 SGHRS and CDR2 YFSETQ. V was clipped by 3 bases and J by 8 bases, with 20 bases between them.